This entry describes one T cell receptor beta chain. This specimen comes from a study of blood T cell repertoires in COVID-19. Study overall: Donors in the United States, Italy and Spain gave samples during acute or convalescent COVID-19. PBMCs, B-cell-depleted T cells, or T cells were the source of the cDNA or gDNA that made up the material.

In the authors' methods: Reference gene primers were amplified, and this amplification served to estimate nucleated cell counts. Using immunoSEQ multiplex PCR, the repertoire was profiled, and TCRdb retains in-frame clones only, with some absent. For V, J and clone size, that table is used; D and trimming come from the DNA. This sample has more than 110,000 clones, with just under 90% found just once. The sequencing sample was made of peripheral blood. This receptor was obtained from an elderly woman with acute or convalescent COVID-19.

The CDR3 region has the DNA TGTGCCAGCAGTTCCACAGGGAGCGGGGGCGGCGAGCAGTACTTC. Translation gives CASSSTGSGGGEQYF. The rearrangement joins TRBV6-5 to TRBJ2-7; 8 bases match TRBD2. The CDR3 length is 15 residues. The V and J ends lost 4 bases and 6 bases, in that order; junction bases with no gene match: 11. Germline V gives CDR1 MNHEY, CDR2 SVGAGI.